The T cell receptor (beta chain) under discussion was sequenced for a study of T-cell memory formation after mild COVID-19. Study background: Most TCR clusters belonged to a single donor.

5'RACE with constant-segment primers built TCRalpha and TCRbeta cDNA libraries with UMIs. TCRdb redid the calling of the 5' RACE reads with MiXCR, one entry per CDR3 protein. The repertoire consists of 550,000 to 600,000 distinct CDR3 sequences, with about 22% occurring once and the leading ten covering around 9.2%. Findings of the study overall: Some clones that responded were present in memory (sampled pre-infection), which suggests cross-reactive memory joined.

This clonotype appeared a few times. The antigen is unknown. The TCR comes from an adult woman who had mild COVID-19 (a few samples of this study predate the infection). Cell type and time point are not known. The sequenced sample was PBMCs or a T cell subset sorted from them (not recorded which).

CDR3 amino acids: CASSLLAGNNEQFF. DNA for the CDR3: TGCGCCAGCAGCTTACTAGCGGGAAACAATGAGCAGTTCTTC. The chain links TRBV5-1 to TRBJ2-1, with 10 nucleotides matching TRBD2. Looked up from germline, CDR1 is SGHRS and CDR2 is YFSETQ. Trimming took 2 bases from V and 5 from J; bases not matched to a gene: 1. The CDR3 length is 14 residues.